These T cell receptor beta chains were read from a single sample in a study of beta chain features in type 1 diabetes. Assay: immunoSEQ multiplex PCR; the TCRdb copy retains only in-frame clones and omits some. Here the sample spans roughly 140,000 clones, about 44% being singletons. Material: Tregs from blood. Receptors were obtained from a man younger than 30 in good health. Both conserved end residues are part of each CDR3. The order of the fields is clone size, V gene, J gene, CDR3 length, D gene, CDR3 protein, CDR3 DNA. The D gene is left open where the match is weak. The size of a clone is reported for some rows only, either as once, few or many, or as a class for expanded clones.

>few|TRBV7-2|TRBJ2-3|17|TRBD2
CASSLVPSGGPQDTQYF
TGTGCCAGCAGCTTAGTGCCTAGCGGGGGCCCCCAGGATACGCAGTATTTT
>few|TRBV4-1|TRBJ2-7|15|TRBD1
CASSQAGQGVHEQYF
TGCGCCAGCAGCCAGGCGGGACAGGGGGTCCACGAGCAGTACTTC
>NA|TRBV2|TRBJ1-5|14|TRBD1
CASSQGQVGQPQHF
TGTGCCAGCAGTCAGGGACAGGTGGGACAGCCCCAGCATTTT
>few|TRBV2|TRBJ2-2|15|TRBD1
CASSGRQGNTGELFF
TGTGCCAGCAGTGGCAGACAGGGGAACACCGGGGAGCTGTTTTTT
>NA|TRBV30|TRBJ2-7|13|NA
CAWTGTSSAEQYF
TGTGCCTGGACCGGGACAAGTTCCGCCGAGCAGTACTTC
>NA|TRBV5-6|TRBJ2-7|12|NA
CASSPAGFKQYF
TGTGCCAGCAGCCCCGCAGGGTTTAAGCAGTACTTC
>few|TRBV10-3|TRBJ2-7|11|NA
CAISLGDEQYF
TGTGCCATCAGCCTAGGCGACGAGCAGTACTTC
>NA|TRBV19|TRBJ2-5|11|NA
CASSISETQYF
TGTGCCAGTAGTATATCGGAGACCCAGTACTTC
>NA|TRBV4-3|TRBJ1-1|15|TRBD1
CASRPRGGANTEAFF
TGCGCCAGCAGGCCAAGAGGGGGCGCGAACACTGAAGCTTTCTTT
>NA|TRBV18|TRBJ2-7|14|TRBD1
CASARGQLSYEQYF
TGTGCCAGCGCAAGGGGACAGCTCTCCTACGAGCAGTACTTC
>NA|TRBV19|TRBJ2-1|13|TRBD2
CASGGGLRNEQFF
TGTGCCAGTGGCGGGGGGCTGAGAAATGAGCAGTTCTTC
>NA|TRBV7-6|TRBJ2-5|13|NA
CASGQGMAETQYF
TGTGCCAGCGGGCAGGGGATGGCGGAGACCCAGTACTTC
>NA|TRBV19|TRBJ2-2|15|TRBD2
CASSIPAGRTGELFF
TGTGCCAGTAGTATTCCAGCGGGGAGGACCGGGGAGCTGTTTTTT
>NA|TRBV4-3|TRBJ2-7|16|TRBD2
CASSQDTLGGGLKQYF
TGCGCCAGCAGCCAAGATACCCTCGGGGGGGGGTTAAAGCAGTACTTC
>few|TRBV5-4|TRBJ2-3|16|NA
CASSDGLGSGTDTQYF
TGTGCCAGCAGCGACGGACTGGGCTCGGGGACAGATACGCAGTATTTT
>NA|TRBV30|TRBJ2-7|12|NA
CAWTAGSYEQYF
TGTGCCTGGACCGCAGGGTCCTACGAGCAGTATTTC
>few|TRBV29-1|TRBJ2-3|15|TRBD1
CSVKYRGSGTDTQYF
TGCAGCGTTAAATACAGGGGGTCGGGCACAGATACGCAGTATTTT
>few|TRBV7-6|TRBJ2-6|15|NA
CASSQTATGANVLTF
TGTGCCAGCAGTCAGACAGCCACTGGGGCCAACGTCCTGACTTTC
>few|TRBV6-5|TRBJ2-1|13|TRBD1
CASYGTAYNEQFF
TGTGCCAGCTACGGGACAGCATACAATGAGCAGTTCTTC
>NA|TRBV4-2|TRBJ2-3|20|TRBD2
CASSPLRLAGEDEGTDTQYF
TGTGCCAGCAGCCCCCTAAGACTAGCGGGAGAAGATGAGGGCACAGATACGCAGTATTTT
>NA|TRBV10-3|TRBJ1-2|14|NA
CAIKDLEWYYGYTF
TGTGCCATCAAAGATTTGGAGTGGTACTATGGCTACACCTTC
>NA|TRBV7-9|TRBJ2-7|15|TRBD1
CASSRPGTGSYEQYF
TGTGCCAGCAGCCGACCCGGGACAGGATCCTACGAGCAGTACTTC
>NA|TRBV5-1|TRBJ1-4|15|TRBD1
CASTKRTGRDEKLFF
TGCGCCAGCACAAAACGGACAGGACGGGATGAAAAACTGTTTTTT